Presented here are 8 T cell receptor beta chains from one specimen sequenced in a study of T cell responses to AZD1222 COVID-19 vaccine. Here immunoSEQ multiplex PCR was the method, and the copy in TCRdb shows in-frame clones only, minus some. The sample carries around 100,000 clones, roughly 87% recorded once. The input for sequencing was peripheral blood, taken 28 days after the second AZD1222 dose. The receptors stem from an adult who received the AZD1222 COVID-19 vaccine.

J is TRBJ2-1 and V is TRBV28; 12 bases line up with TRBD2. The CDR3 sequence is 17 residues long. CDR1 and CDR2 from the germline V gene are MDHEN and SYDVKM. Losses at the gene ends were 4 bases for V and 4 bases for J; bases not matched to a gene: 8. The CDR3 coding sequence is TGTGCCAGCAGTTCCTCGCTAGCGGGAGGGGGGTACAATGAGCAGTTCTTC. The encoded protein is CASSSSLAGGGYNEQFF.

This clone came up many times. The chain carries TRBV6-2 or TRBV6-3 and TRBJ2-1; D remains unclear. The ends were cut back, 5 bases at V and 10 bases at J, with 15 bases in the middle. The CDR3 sequence is 13 residues long. Per germline, CDR1 MNHEY and CDR2 SVGEGT. The chain's CDR3 is CASSPSRLEEQFF. CDR3 nucleotides: TGTGCCAGCAGTCCAAGTAGACTGGAAGAGCAGTTCTTC.

About this clone itself: The sample carries other DNA sequences with the same CDR3. The chain recombines TRBV7-3 with TRBJ1-1, with D hard to call. Between the trimmed V and J ends, which lost 0 bases and 3 bases, there was a span of 5 bases. Germline CDR1 and CDR2: SGHTA and FQGTGA. The CDR3 spans 13 residues. The CDR3 region is CASSLTLDTEAFF. CDR3 nucleotides: TGTGCCAGCAGCTTAACGTTGGACACTGAAGCTTTCTTT.

This sequence joins TRBV7-2 and TRBJ1-5; D unresolved. The CDR3 consists of 12 residues. V was trimmed by 5 bases and J by 6 bases, leaving 8 bases between them. The germline gives CDR1 SGHTA, CDR2 FQGNSA. The DNA for the CDR3 is TGTGCCAGCAGCCCCGTGGGTCAGCCCCAGCATTTT. This gives the protein CASSPVGQPQHF.

V gene TRBV27 combines with J gene TRBJ1-5, with D tentatively TRBD1 (6 bases). Germline V gene data show CDR1 as MNHEY and CDR2 as SMNVEV (reference sequence). This CDR3 has 17 amino acids. V lost 8 bases and J 1 base, leaving 21 bases between the germline ends. The CDR3 coding sequence is TGTGCCAGCGCATGGGGGACACCTACTATGAGCAATCAGCCCCAGCATTTT. It encodes CASAWGTPTMSNQPQHF.

The gene calls are TRBV2 and TRBJ1-5; D remains ambiguous. CDR3 size: 13 residues. CDR1 SNHLY and CDR2 FYNNEI come from the germline V gene. The V end was cut by 2 bases, the J end by 2 bases, with 4 bases between. The CDR3 sequence: CASSEHGNQPQHF. The CDR3 DNA reads TGTGCCAGCAGTGAACACGGCAATCAGCCCCAGCATTTT.

The chain joins TRBV10-1 to TRBJ1-3; D unclear. The CDR3 is 15 residues long. Germline V gives CDR1 WNHNN, CDR2 SYGVQD (reference sequence). V was shortened by 1 base and J by 0 bases, with 7 bases between the two germline ends. The CDR3 reads CASSELGSSGNTIYF. The CDR3 region has the DNA TGCGCCAGCAGTGAGTTGGGGAGCTCTGGAAACACCATATATTTT.

The V gene is TRBV7-6, the J gene TRBJ1-5, with D maybe TRBD1 (5 bases). The germline gives CDR1 SGHVS, CDR2 FNYEAQ. The CDR3 loop spans 17 amino acids. The germline V and J ends were trimmed by 5 bases and 0 bases, with 17 bases remaining between them. The CDR3 loop reads CASSPNWGGDSNQPQHF. As DNA, the CDR3 is TGTGCCAGCAGCCCTAATTGGGGGGGGGATAGCAATCAGCCCCAGCATTTT.